This entry lists 22 T cell receptor beta chains sequenced from one sample in a study of T cell repertoires in cytomegalovirus infection. TCRdb called the reads again in MiXCR, with one record for every CDR3 protein. The sample yields about 740,000 distinct CDR3 sequences, 35% seen once. The sequenced sample consisted of PBMCs. Source of these receptors: a human donor in good health (CMV status not recorded). Some clones in this sample may be carry-over from other donors' samples.

V and J are TRBV6-5 and TRBJ2-2; 10 nucleotides align to TRBD2. V lost 7 bases, J lost 2 bases, and 4 bases stayed unmatched. Germline V CDR1 and CDR2: MNHEY, SVGAGI. The CDR3 length is 15 residues. The CDR3 loop reads CASTSLAGNTGELFF. CDR3 sequence (DNA): TGTGCCAGCACGTCACTAGCGGGAAACACCGGGGAGCTGTTTTTT.

Turning to this clonotype: At one end, the junction sequence differs from germline, possibly due to a read error. The chain uses TRBV7-7 and TRBJ2-1; 9 bases are a match to TRBD2. CDR1 is SSHAT and CDR2 is FNYEAQ in the germline V gene (reference sequence). This CDR3 contains 17 residues. This CDR3 reads CASSLSPRGRAYNEQFF. Written as DNA, the CDR3 is TGTGCTAGCAGCTTAAGTCCGCGCGGGAGGGCATACAATGAGCAGTTCTTC. The full variable domain, its missing parts supplied by reference TRBV7-7 and TRBJ2-1, is GAGVSQSPRYKVTKRGQDVTLRCDPISSHATLYWYQQALGQGPEFLTYFNYEAQPDKSGLPSDRFSAERPEGSISTLTIQRTEQRDSAMYRCASSLSPRGRAYNEQFFGPGTRLTVL.

This clonotype appeared many times. The rearrangement links TRBV7-8 to TRBJ1-5, with TRBD1 matching over 10 bases. CDR1 is SGHVS, CDR2 FQNEAQ, per germline. J was trimmed by 5 bases and V by 1 base; bases with no gene match: 8. The CDR3 sequence is 17 residues long. CDR3 sequence reads: CASSLVRDRGRDQPQHF. The CDR3 region has the DNA TGTGCCAGCAGCTTAGTCCGGGACAGGGGACGAGATCAGCCCCAGCATTTT.

V is TRBV27 and J is TRBJ2-1, with TRBD2 matching 8 bases. This CDR3 contains 17 residues. Germline loops: CDR1 MNHEY, CDR2 SMNVEV (reference sequence). V trimming: 0 bases; J trimming: 6 bases; junction bases outside the gene matches: 10. The CDR3: CASSLSLGLAGSNEQFF. The CDR3 DNA reads TGTGCCAGCAGTTTATCCCTAGGCCTAGCGGGTAGCAATGAGCAGTTCTTC.

The chain carries TRBV6-2 or TRBV6-3 and TRBJ2-1, with 9 bases matching TRBD1. V was pared by 8 bases and J by 7 bases, with 3 bases of the junction left unmatched. This CDR3 contains 12 residues. Germline lookup yields CDR1 MNHEY and CDR2 SVGEGT. The CDR3 DNA sequence: TGTGCCAGCGGACAGGGGCCTAATGAGCAGTTCTTC. It codes for CASGQGPNEQFF.

This clonotype was observed a handful of times. The chain has TRBV7-6 and TRBJ2-1, with 9 bases fitting TRBD2. Germline V gives CDR1 SGHVS, CDR2 FNYEAQ. The CDR3 length is 16 residues. Trimming at V came to 5 bases and at J to 4 bases, leaving 9 bases not matched to a gene. The CDR3 protein is CASSIFGLATYNEQFF. CDR3 bases: TGTGCCAGCAGCATATTCGGACTAGCGACTTACAATGAGCAGTTCTTC.

V usage is TRBV5-4 and J usage is TRBJ2-1, with TRBD1 as a possible D gene (6 bases). Deletions cut 0 bases from V and 10 bases from J, with 17 bases between. The CDR3 is made up of 15 amino acids. CDR1 is SGHNT and CDR2 is YYREEE in the germline V gene (reference sequence). This CDR3 reads CASSLAGRGSLEQFF. DNA for the CDR3: TGTGCCAGCAGCTTGGCCGGCAGGGGAAGTTTGGAGCAGTTCTTC.

The V gene is TRBV19, the J gene TRBJ1-2, with a possible D match to TRBD1 (6 bases). The CDR3 runs to 12 residues. V lost 1 base, J lost 8 bases, and 8 bases lay in between. Germline CDR1 and CDR2: LNHDA and SQIVND (reference sequence). As DNA, the CDR3 is TGTGCCAGTAGTATAGGGGGGCTCGGCTACACCTTC. Translation: CASSIGGLGYTF.

This clonotype was counted a few times. V gene TRBV29-1 combines with J gene TRBJ2-7, with 8 nucleotides matching TRBD1. CDR1 is SQVTM, CDR2 ANQGSEA, per germline. This CDR3 has 13 residues. V lost 7 bases to trimming and J lost 3 bases; unmatched junction nucleotides: 8. For the CDR3, the DNA is TGCAGCGCCAGGACAGGGACCCTCTACGAGCAGTACTTC. Amino acids: CSARTGTLYEQYF.

The genes are TRBV28 and TRBJ1-4, with 7 bases identical to TRBD1. This CDR3 has 15 amino acids. V shed 2 bases and J 5 bases; nucleotides not matched to a gene: 5. Germline lookup yields CDR1 MDHEN and CDR2 SYDVKM. In DNA, the CDR3 is TGTGCCAGCAGTTTAACAGGGGACCTAAATGAAAAACTGTTTTTT. Amino acids: CASSLTGDLNEKLFF.

The chain uses TRBV4-1 and TRBJ1-6, with no clear D. The V gene lost 1 base and the J gene lost 8 bases, with 15 bases spanning the gap. The CDR3 runs to 16 residues. Germline V lookup: CDR1 MGHRA, CDR2 YSYEKL. CDR3 loop: CASSQVEGRRDSPLHF. The CDR3, as DNA: TGCGCCAGCAGCCAAGTCGAGGGCAGGAGGGATTCACCCCTCCACTTT.

The chain joins TRBV20-1 to TRBJ1-3; no definite D call. Trimming stripped 5 bases from V and 0 bases from J, with 8 bases between. The CDR3 is 13 residues long. Germline V gene data show CDR1 as DFQATT and CDR2 as SNEGSKA (reference sequence). CDR3 sequence: CSAPDGSGNTIYF. For the CDR3, the DNA is TGCAGTGCTCCGGACGGCTCTGGAAACACCATATATTTT.

The rearrangement links TRBV27 to TRBJ2-3; 7 positions match TRBD1. Per germline, CDR1 MNHEY and CDR2 SMNVEV (reference sequence). The CDR3 sequence is 16 residues long. Trimming took 9 bases from V and 4 from J; bases not matched to a gene: 16. This chain's CDR3 is CARTYPEQGWPDTQYF. The CDR3 coding sequence is TGTGCCAGAACCTACCCGGAACAGGGGTGGCCAGATACGCAGTATTTT.

Only one count was recorded for this clonotype. The chain has TRBV12-3 or TRBV12-4 and TRBJ1-1; D may be TRBD1 (6 bases). V was pared by 5 bases and J by 10 bases, with 11 bases between. There are 11 residues in the CDR3. Here the CDR3 DNA reads TGTGCCAGCAGTCAAAAAGGGGGAGCTTTCTTT. Amino acids: CASSQKGGAFF.

The V call is TRBV10-3, the J call TRBJ2-3; D unclear. The CDR3 runs 16 residues. Trimming left V 10 bases short and J 1 base short, with 21 bases between. CDR1 is ENHRY, CDR2 SYGVKD, per germline. The CDR3 is CATDHPRHPGTDTQYF. Written as DNA, the CDR3 is TGTGCCACCGATCATCCCCGCCACCCTGGCACAGATACGCAGTATTTT.

The chain employs TRBV5-6 and TRBJ2-7; D may be TRBD1 or TRBD2 (5 bases each). The germline V gene has CDR1 SGHDT and CDR2 YYEEEE. The ends were cut back, 1 base at V and 2 bases at J, with 13 bases in the middle. This CDR3 has 15 amino acids. As DNA, the CDR3 is TGTGCCAGCAGCTTGCCGGGGCTCTCCGCCTACGAGCAGTACTTC. It encodes CASSLPGLSAYEQYF.

This clonotype was counted between two and nine times. This rearrangement joins TRBV10-1 to TRBJ2-1; TRBD2 agrees at 14 bases. V shed 1 base and J 2 bases; nucleotides not matched to a gene: 1. Germline CDR1 is WNHNN and CDR2 is SYGVQD (reference sequence). The CDR3 contains 17 residues. The CDR3 reads CASSEWGLAGAYNEQFF. In DNA form, the CDR3 reads TGCGCCAGCAGTGAGTGGGGACTAGCGGGGGCCTACAATGAGCAGTTCTTC.

The chain couples TRBV7-6 to TRBJ2-1; 15 bases line up with TRBD2. The CDR3 is 20 residues long. The V segment lost 5 bases and the J segment 0 bases; nucleotides outside the gene matches: 11. The V gene's germline CDR1 is SGHVS and CDR2 FNYEAQ. The DNA for the CDR3 is TGTGCCAGCAGCGAACCAACCGGGACTAGCGGGAGGATCTCCTACAATGAGCAGTTCTTC. It translates to CASSEPTGTSGRISYNEQFF.

A note on this clonotype: A junction end diverges from the germline sequence, so it may reflect a read error. The V gene is TRBV12-3 or TRBV12-4, the J gene TRBJ2-1, with 9 bases aligning to TRBD2. The CDR3 covers 16 residues. The CDR3, as DNA: TGTGCAAGCAGTTCGGGACTAGCCACCCTGGGGGAGGAGCAGTTCTTC. Residues: CASSSGLATLGEEQFF.

DNA for the CDR3: TGTGCCAGCAGCCGGTTCGACGTTCAGAGCAATCAGCCCCAGCATTTT. Its protein is CASSRFDVQSNQPQHF. V is TRBV28 and J is TRBJ1-5; the D is unclear. This CDR3 comprises 16 residues. From germline, CDR1 is MDHEN and CDR2 SYDVKM. Trimming pared 6 bases from V and 1 base from J, leaving 16 bases between.

The genes are TRBV29-1 and TRBJ2-7; D remains unclear. Trimming pared 4 bases from V and 2 bases from J, leaving 9 bases between. The germline gives CDR1 SQVTM, CDR2 ANQGSEA. There are 12 residues in the CDR3. CDR3 nucleotides: TGCAGCGTTGCGGCCGCAACCTACGAGCAGTACTTC. This encodes CSVAAATYEQYF.

The V gene is TRBV14, the J gene TRBJ2-1; D ambiguous. Germline CDR1 is SGHDN and CDR2 is FVKESK. V was pared by 5 bases and J by 9 bases, with 11 bases between. The CDR3 is 12 amino acids. CDR3 protein: CASSVSIGEQFF. CDR3 bases: TGTGCCAGCAGCGTTAGCATCGGTGAGCAGTTCTTC.